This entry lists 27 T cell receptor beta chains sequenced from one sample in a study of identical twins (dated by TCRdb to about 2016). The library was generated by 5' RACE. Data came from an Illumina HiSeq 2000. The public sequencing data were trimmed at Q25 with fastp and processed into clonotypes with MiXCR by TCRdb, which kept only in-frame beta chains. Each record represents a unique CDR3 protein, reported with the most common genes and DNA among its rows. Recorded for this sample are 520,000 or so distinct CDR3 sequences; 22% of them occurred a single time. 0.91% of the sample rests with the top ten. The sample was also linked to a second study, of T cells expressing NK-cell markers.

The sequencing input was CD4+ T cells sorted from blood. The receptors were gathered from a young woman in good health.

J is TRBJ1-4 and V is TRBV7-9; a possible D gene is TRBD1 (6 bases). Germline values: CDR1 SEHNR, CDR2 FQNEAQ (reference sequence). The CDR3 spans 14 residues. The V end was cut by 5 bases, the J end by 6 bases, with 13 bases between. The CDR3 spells CASSDSGGHEKLFF. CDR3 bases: TGTGCCAGCAGCGACAGCGGGGGGCATGAAAAACTGTTTTTT.

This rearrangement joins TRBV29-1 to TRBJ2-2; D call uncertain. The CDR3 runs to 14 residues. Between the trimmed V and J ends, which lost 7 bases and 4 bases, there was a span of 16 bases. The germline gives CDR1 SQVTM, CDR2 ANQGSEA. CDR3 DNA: TGCAGCGCTCGACGGACCGTGGGCACCGGGGAGCTGTTTTTT. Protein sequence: CSARRTVGTGELFF.

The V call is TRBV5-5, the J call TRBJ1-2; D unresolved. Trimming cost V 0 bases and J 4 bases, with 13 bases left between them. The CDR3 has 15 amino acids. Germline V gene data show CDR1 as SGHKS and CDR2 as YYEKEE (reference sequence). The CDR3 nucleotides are TGTGCCAGCAGCTTGGACAGCCAAGGTGTCTATGGCTACACCTTC. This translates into CASSLDSQGVYGYTF.

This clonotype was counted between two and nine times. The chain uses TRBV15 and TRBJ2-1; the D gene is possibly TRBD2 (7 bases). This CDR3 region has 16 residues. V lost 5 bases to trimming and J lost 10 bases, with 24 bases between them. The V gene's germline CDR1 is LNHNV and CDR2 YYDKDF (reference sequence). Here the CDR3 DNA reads TGTGCCACCAGCCCAGACCTGCGGGGGCGACTATCCGAGCAGTTCTTC. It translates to CATSPDLRGRLSEQFF.

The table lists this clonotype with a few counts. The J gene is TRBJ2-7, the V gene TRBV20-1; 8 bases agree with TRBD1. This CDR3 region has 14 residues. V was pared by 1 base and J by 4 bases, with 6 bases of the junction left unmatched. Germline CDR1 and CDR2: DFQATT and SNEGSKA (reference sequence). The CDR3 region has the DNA TGCAGTGCTAGAGTAGGACAGGGTTCGTACGAGCAGTACTTC. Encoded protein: CSARVGQGSYEQYF.

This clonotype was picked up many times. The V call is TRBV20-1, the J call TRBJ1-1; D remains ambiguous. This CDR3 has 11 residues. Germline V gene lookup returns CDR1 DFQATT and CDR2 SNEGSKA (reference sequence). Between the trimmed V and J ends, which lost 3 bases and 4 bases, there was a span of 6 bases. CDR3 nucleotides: TGCAGTGCTAGGCCAGGCACTGAAGCTTTCTTT. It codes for CSARPGTEAFF.

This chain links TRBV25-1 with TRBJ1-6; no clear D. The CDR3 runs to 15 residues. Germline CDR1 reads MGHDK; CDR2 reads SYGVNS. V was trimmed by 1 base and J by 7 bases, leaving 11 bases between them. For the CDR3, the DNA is TGTGCCAGCAGTGAATCTCGGACGGGAAATTCACCCCTCCACTTT. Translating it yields CASSESRTGNSPLHF.

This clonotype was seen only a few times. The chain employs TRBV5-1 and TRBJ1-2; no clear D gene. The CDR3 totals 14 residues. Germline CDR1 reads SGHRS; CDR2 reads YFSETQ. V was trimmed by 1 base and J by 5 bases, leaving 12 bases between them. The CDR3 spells CASSLLDSSYGYTF. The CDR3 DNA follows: TGCGCCAGCAGCTTGCTGGACTCGAGTTATGGCTACACCTTC. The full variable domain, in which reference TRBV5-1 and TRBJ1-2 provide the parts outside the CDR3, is KAGVTQTPRYLIKTRGQQVTLSCSPISGHRSVSWYQQTPGQGLQFLFEYFSETQRNKGNFPGRFSGRQFSNSRSEMNVSTLELGDSALYLCASSLLDSSYGYTFGSGTRLTVV.

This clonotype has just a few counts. The CDR3 DNA follows: TGCAGTGCCTCCACTTGGGGGCTAGCGGGGGCCTACGAGCAGTACTTC. This codes for CSASTWGLAGAYEQYF. This chain uses TRBV20-1 with TRBJ2-7, with 10 bases identical to TRBD2. The CDR3 runs 16 residues. Germline V CDR1 and CDR2: DFQATT, SNEGSKA (reference sequence). Trimming cost V 6 bases and J 2 bases; bases outside gene matches: 13.

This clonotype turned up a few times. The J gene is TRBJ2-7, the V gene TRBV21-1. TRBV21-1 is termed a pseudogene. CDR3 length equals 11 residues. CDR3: CASSFGRSRPF. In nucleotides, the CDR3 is TGTGCCAGCAGCTTTGGACGGAGCAGACCTTTC.

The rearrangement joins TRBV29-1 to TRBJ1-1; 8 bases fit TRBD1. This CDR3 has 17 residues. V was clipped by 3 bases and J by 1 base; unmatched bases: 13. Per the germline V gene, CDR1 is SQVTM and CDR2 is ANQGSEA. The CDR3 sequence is CSVEQYRGKPENTEAFF. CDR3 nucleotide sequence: TGCAGCGTTGAGCAGTACAGGGGGAAGCCTGAGAACACTGAAGCTTTCTTT.

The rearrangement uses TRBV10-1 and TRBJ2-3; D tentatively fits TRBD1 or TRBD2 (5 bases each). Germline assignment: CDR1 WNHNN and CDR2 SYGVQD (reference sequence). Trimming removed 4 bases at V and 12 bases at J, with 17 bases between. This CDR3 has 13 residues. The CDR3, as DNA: TGCGCCAGCAGTGGACCCCCGGGGACCCCCCAGTATTTT. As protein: CASSGPPGTPQYF.

The DNA for the CDR3 is TGCAGTGCTAGAGATCCTAGGACAGGGGAATATGGCTACACCTTC. The encoded protein is CSARDPRTGEYGYTF. The gene calls are TRBV20-1 and TRBJ1-2; 9 bases map to TRBD1. V was pared by 0 bases and J by 5 bases, with 7 bases of the junction left unmatched. Germline V gene data show CDR1 as DFQATT and CDR2 as SNEGSKA (reference sequence). The CDR3 contains 15 residues.

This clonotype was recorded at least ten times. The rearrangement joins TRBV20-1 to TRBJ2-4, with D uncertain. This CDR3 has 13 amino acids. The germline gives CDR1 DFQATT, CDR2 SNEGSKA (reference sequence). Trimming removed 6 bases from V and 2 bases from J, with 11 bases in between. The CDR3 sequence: CSAGRRTKNIQYF. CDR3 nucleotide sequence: TGCAGTGCCGGCCGCCGGACCAAAAACATTCAGTACTTC.

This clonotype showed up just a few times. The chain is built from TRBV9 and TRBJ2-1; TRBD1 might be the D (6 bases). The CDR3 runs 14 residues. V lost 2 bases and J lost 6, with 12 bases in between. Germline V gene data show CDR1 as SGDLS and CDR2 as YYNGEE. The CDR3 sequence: CASSVLQGGNEQFF. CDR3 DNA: TGTGCCAGCAGCGTTTTACAGGGTGGCAATGAGCAGTTCTTC.

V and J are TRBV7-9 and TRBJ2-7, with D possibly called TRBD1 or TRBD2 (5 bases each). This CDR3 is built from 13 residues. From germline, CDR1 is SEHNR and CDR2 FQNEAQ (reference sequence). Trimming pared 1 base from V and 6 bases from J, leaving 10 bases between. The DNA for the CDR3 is TGTGCCAGCAGCTTAGACGGGACCGCCGAGCAGTACTTC. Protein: CASSLDGTAEQYF. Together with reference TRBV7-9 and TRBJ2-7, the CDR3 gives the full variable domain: DTGVSQNPRHKITKRGQNVTFRCDPISEHNRLYWYRQTLGQGPEFLTYFQNEAQLEKSRLLSDRFSAERPKGSFSTLEIQRTEQGDSAMYLCASSLDGTAEQYFGPGTRLTVT.

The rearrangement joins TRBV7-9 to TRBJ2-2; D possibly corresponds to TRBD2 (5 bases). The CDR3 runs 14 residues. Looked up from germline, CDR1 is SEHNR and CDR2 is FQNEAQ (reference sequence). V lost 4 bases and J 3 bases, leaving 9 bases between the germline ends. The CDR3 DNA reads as TGTGCCAGCAGCTGGCTAGCCCACACCGGGGAGCTGTTTTTT. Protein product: CASSWLAHTGELFF.

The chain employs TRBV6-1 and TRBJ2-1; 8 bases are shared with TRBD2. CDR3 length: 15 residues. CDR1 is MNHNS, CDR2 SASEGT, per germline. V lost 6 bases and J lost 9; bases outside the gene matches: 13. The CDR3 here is CASRPGGRAASEQFF. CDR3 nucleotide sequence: TGTGCCAGCAGGCCGGGAGGGAGGGCCGCCAGTGAGCAGTTCTTC.

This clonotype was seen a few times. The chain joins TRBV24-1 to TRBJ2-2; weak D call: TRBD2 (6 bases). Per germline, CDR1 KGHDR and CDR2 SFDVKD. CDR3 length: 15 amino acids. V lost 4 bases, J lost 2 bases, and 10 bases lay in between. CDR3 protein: CATSDATRNTGELFF. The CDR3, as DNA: TGTGCCACCAGTGACGCGACTAGAAACACCGGGGAGCTGTTTTTT.

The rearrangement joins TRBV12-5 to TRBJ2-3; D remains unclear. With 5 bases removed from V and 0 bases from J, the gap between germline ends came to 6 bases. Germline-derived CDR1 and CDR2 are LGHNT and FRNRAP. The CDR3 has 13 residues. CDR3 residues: CASGPGSTDTQYF. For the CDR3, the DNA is TGTGCTAGTGGTCCCGGAAGCACAGATACGCAGTATTTT.

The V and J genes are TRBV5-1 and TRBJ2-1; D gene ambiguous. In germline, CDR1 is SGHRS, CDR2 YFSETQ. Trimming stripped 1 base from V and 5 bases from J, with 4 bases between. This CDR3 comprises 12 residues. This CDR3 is CASSLSDNEQFF. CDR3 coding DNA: TGCGCCAGCAGCTTGAGTGACAATGAGCAGTTCTTC.

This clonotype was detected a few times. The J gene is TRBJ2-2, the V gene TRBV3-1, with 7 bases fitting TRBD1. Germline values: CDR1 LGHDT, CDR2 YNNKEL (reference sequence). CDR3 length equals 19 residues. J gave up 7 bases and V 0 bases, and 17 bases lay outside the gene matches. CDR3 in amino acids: CASSQDSRGRLGVVGELFF. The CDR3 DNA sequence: TGTGCCAGCAGCCAAGATAGTAGGGGGCGACTCGGCGTAGTCGGGGAGCTGTTTTTT.

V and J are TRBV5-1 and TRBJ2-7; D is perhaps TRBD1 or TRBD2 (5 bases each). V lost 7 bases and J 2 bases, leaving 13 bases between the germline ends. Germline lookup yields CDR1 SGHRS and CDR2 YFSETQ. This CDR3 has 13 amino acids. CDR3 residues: CASGLGPAYEQYF. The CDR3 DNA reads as TGCGCCAGCGGCCTGGGACCGGCCTACGAGCAGTACTTC.

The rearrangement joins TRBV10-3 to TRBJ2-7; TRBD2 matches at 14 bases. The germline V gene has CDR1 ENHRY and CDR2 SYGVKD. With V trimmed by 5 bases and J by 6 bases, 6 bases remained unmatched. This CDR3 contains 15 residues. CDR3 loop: CAISSGTSGSREQYF. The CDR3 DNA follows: TGTGCCATCAGTTCCGGGACTAGCGGGAGTCGCGAGCAGTACTTC.

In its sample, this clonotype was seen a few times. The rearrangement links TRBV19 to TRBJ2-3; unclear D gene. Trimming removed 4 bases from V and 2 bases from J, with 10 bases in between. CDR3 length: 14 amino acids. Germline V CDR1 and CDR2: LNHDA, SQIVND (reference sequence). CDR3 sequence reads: CASSKGVYTDTQYF. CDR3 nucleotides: TGTGCCAGTAGTAAGGGTGTCTACACAGATACGCAGTATTTT.

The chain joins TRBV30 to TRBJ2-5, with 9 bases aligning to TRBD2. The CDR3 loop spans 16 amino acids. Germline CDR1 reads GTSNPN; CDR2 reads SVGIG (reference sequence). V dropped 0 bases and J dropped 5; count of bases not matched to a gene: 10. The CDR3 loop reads CAWSVGLAGSRETQYF. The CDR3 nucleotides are TGTGCCTGGAGTGTCGGGCTAGCGGGATCTAGGGAGACCCAGTACTTC.

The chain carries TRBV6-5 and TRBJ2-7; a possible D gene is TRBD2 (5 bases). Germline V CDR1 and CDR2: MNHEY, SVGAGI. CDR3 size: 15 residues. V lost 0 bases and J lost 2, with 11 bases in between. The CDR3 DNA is TGTGCCAGCAGTTACTCGCGTCGGAGGACCTACGAGCAGTACTTC. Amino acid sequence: CASSYSRRRTYEQYF.